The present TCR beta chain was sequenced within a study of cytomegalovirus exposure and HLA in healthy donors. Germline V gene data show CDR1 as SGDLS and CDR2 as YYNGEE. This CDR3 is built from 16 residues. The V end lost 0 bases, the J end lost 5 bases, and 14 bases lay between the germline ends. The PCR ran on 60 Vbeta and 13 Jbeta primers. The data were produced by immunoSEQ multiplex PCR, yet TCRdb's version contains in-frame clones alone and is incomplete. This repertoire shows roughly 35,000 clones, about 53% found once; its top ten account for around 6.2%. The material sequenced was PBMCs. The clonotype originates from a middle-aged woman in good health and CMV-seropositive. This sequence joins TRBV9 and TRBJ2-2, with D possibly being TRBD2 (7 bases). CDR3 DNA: TGTGCCAGCAGCGTAGGGGGCAGGGGAGGGACCGGGGAGCTGTTTTTT. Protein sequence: CASSVGGRGGTGELFF.